This entry lists 17 T cell receptor beta chains sequenced from one sample in a study of low-dose radiotherapy and immunotherapy resistance in tumors. The time point is: before trial treatment. First-strand cDNA relied on TRAV- and TRBV-specific primers spanning alpha and beta chains. A constant-region primer paired with the V-primer adapter amplified TCRs over approximately 20 PCR cycles. TCRdb itself ran the reads through MiXCR, one entry per CDR3 protein. The table shows some 85,000 distinct CDR3 sequences, with 18% occurring only once. The sequences come from PBMCs, collected before treatment. The receptor source for this set is a male donor with prostate cancer.

This clonotype was observed many times. The chain employs TRBV11-2 and TRBJ1-1; possibly TRBD1 for D (6 bases). Germline assignment: CDR1 SGHAT and CDR2 FQNNGV. Trimming took 0 bases from V and 6 from J, leaving 11 bases between them. The CDR3 is made up of 14 amino acids. CDR3 protein: CASSLDRGGAEAFF. The CDR3 DNA reads as TGTGCCAGCAGCTTAGATCGAGGGGGGGCTGAAGCTTTCTTT.

Notes on this clonotype: A far larger clone is off by one base, so a read error is likely. This chain joins TRBV11-3 and TRBJ2-7; 9 bases are a match to TRBD2. This CDR3 is built from 15 residues. CDR1 is SGHNT and CDR2 is YENEEA in the germline V gene. Unmatched junction bases numbered 10, after V lost 3 bases and J lost 7 bases. CDR3 coding DNA: TGTGCCAGCAGCTTTAGCGGGGGAACCTACAATGAGCAGTACTTC. It specifies CASSFSGGTYNEQYF.

About this clonotype: This may stem from a read error, because a much larger clone lies one nucleotide away. This CDR3 reads CAWRLVDRRLSGNTIYF. The CDR3 region has the DNA TGTGCCTGGAGACTCGTGGACAGGAGGCTCTCTGGAAACACCATATATTTT. The chain links TRBV30 to TRBJ1-3; the match to TRBD1 covers 7 bases. Per germline, CDR1 GTSNPN and CDR2 SVGIG (reference sequence). With V trimmed by 3 bases and J by 0 bases, 11 bases remained unmatched. This CDR3 is built from 17 residues.

As to this clonotype: Given a much more abundant clone one base away, this may be a read error. The chain carries TRBV2 and TRBJ2-7, with TRBD2 matching 9 bases. This CDR3 contains 18 residues. Trimming at V came to 6 bases and at J to 2 bases, leaving 17 bases not matched to a gene. Germline V gives CDR1 SNHLY, CDR2 FYNNEI. This CDR3 is CASSLASGGTVLTYEQYF. For the CDR3, the DNA is TGTGCCAGCAGCTTGGCCAGCGGGGGGACCGTATTAACCTACGAGCAGTACTTC.

This clonotype was picked up many times. This chain links TRBV7-2 with TRBJ1-5; D ambiguous. The V gene's germline CDR1 is SGHTA and CDR2 FQGNSA. V gave up 4 bases and J gave up 5 bases, with 9 bases separating them. This CDR3 has 13 amino acids. The CDR3 spells CASSSQIDQPQHF. The CDR3 DNA reads TGTGCCAGCAGCTCACAGATAGATCAGCCCCAGCATTTT.

This clonotype was counted at least ten times. V and J are TRBV6-2 or TRBV6-3 and TRBJ1-2; 9 nucleotides agree with TRBD1. The length of the CDR3 is 16 residues. Germline assignment: CDR1 MNHEY and CDR2 SVGEGT. The ends lost 5 bases at V and 2 bases at J; junction bases unmatched: 9. Here the CDR3 reads CASSGQGTSTNYGYTF. The CDR3, as DNA: TGTGCCAGCAGTGGACAGGGGACTAGCACGAACTATGGCTACACCTTC.

The rearrangement uses TRBV30 and TRBJ1-1, with D tentatively TRBD1 (6 bases). Germline-derived CDR1 and CDR2 are GTSNPN and SVGIG (reference sequence). The CDR3 spans 14 residues. V gave up 6 bases and J gave up 3 bases, with 17 bases separating them. CDR3 nucleotide sequence: TGTGCCTGCTTAACCCGGGACACCTACACTGAAGCTTTCTTT. It specifies CACLTRDTYTEAFF.

This clonotype came up many times. The chain carries TRBV7-8 and TRBJ2-7; D gene ambiguous. The V end was cut by 2 bases, the J end by 2 bases, with 10 bases between. The CDR3 loop spans 14 amino acids. Germline V CDR1 and CDR2: SGHVS, FQNEAQ. The CDR3 DNA reads as TGTGCCAGCAGCTTATCAGGCGGCGCCTACGAGCAGTACTTC. It yields the protein CASSLSGGAYEQYF.

In this sample, this clonotype turned up many times. The genes are TRBV4-3 and TRBJ2-2; D is perhaps TRBD1 or TRBD2 (5 bases each). The germline CDR1 and CDR2 sequences are LGHNA and YSLEER. Trimming shortened V by 1 base and J by 0 bases, and 12 bases separated the two germline ends. The CDR3 sequence is 17 residues long. The CDR3 coding sequence is TGCGCCAGCAGCCAAGGGGGGTGGCGAGCGAACACCGGGGAGCTGTTTTTT. As protein: CASSQGGWRANTGELFF.

Ten or more counts support this clonotype. V usage is TRBV27 and J usage is TRBJ2-1; 8 bases agree with TRBD2. V dropped 5 bases and J dropped 6; count of bases not matched to a gene: 18. Germline V lookup: CDR1 MNHEY, CDR2 SMNVEV (reference sequence). This CDR3 is 18 amino acids long. The CDR3 sequence: CASSPLFATGGPPNEQFF. CDR3 in DNA: TGTGCCAGCAGTCCCCTTTTCGCGACGGGAGGGCCTCCCAATGAGCAGTTCTTC.

This clonotype was seen repeatedly, ten times or more. The chain recombines TRBV19 with TRBJ2-2; D assignment may be TRBD1 or TRBD2 (7 bases each). V lost 4 bases and J 5 bases, leaving 17 bases between the germline ends. CDR3 length: 16 residues. The germline V gene encodes CDR1 LNHDA and CDR2 SQIVND (reference sequence). The CDR3 reads CASSRTGGGGTGELFF. The CDR3 DNA reads as TGTGCCAGTAGTAGGACAGGCGGGGGCGGTACCGGGGAGCTGTTTTTT.

This clonotype was seen ten or more times. One end of the junction varies from germline; a read error may be responsible. This chain connects TRBV28 to TRBJ2-1; a possible D gene is TRBD2 (6 bases). This CDR3 is built from 11 residues. In germline, CDR1 is MDHEN, CDR2 SYDVKM. CDR3 coding DNA: TGTGCCAGCGGCCCGGGAGCTAGCTCCCTCTTC. Translating gives CASGPGASSLF.

This clonotype was seen repeatedly, ten times or more. The chain joins TRBV7-9 to TRBJ2-5; 10 nucleotides align to TRBD1. The length of the CDR3 is 16 residues. Per the germline V gene, CDR1 is SEHNR and CDR2 is FQNEAQ (reference sequence). The V gene end was trimmed by 5 bases and the J gene end by 1 base; junction bases not matched to a gene: 7. The CDR3 here is CASSRPGQGLQETQYF. The CDR3, as DNA: TGTGCCAGCAGCCGCCCGGGACAGGGGCTCCAAGAGACCCAGTACTTC.

This clonotype came up a few times. The chain is built from TRBV18 and TRBJ2-1; 10 bases are a match to TRBD1. Losses at the gene ends were 4 bases for V and 5 bases for J; bases not matched to a gene: 5. Germline assignment: CDR1 KGHSH and CDR2 LQKENI. The CDR3 spans 15 residues. CDR3 loop: CASSRRQGANNEQFF. In DNA, the CDR3 is TGTGCCAGCTCACGTAGACAGGGGGCGAACAATGAGCAGTTCTTC.

This clonotype was detected many times. This chain uses TRBV6-4 with TRBJ2-7; TRBD2 is a possible D gene (6 bases). V lost 2 bases and J lost 6, with 11 bases in between. Per germline, CDR1 MRHNA and CDR2 SNTAGT. The CDR3 covers 13 residues. The CDR3 DNA reads as TGTGCCAGCAGTGACCGCGCCGGGGGCGAGCAGTACTTC. Its translation is CASSDRAGGEQYF.

This clonotype was seen ten or more times. CDR3 bases: TGTGCCAGCTCACCAAGGCCGGACTACGAGCAGTACTTC. This sequence encodes CASSPRPDYEQYF. The chain has TRBV18 and TRBJ2-7; D unclear. CDR3 length: 13 amino acids. Trimming pared 2 bases from V and 3 bases from J, leaving 8 bases between. Germline values: CDR1 KGHSH, CDR2 LQKENI. The variable domain in full, with the rest retrieved from reference TRBV18 and TRBJ2-7, is NAGVMQNPRHLVRRRGQEARLRCSPMKGHSHVYWYRQLPEEGLKFMVYLQKENIIDESGMPKERFSAEFPKEGPSILRIQQVVRGDSAAYFCASSPRPDYEQYFGPGTRLTVT.

This clonotype was seen a few times. The chain couples TRBV20-1 to TRBJ2-1, with D unclear. This CDR3 spans 14 amino acids. Germline loops: CDR1 DFQATT, CDR2 SNEGSKA (reference sequence). The V and J ends lost 3 bases and 9 bases respectively, with 18 bases between them. In DNA form, the CDR3 reads TGCAGTGCTAGCCGACCCGGCTTAGACATTGAGCAGTTCTTC. Encoded protein: CSASRPGLDIEQFF.